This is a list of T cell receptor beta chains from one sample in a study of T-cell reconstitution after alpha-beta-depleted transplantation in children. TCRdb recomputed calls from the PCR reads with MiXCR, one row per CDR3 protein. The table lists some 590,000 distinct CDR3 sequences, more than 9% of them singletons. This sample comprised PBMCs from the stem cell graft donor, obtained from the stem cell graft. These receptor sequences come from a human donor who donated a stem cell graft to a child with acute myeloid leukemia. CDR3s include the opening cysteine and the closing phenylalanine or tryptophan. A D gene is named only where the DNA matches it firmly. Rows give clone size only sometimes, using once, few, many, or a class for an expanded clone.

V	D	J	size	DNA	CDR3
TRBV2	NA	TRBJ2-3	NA	TGTGCCAGCAGTGAAGAGGACGGAGCGGCAGATACGCAGTATTTT	CASSEEDGAADTQYF
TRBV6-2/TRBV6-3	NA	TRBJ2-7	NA	TGTGCCAGCGGGCGGGACACCTTCTACGAGCAGTACTTC	CASGRDTFYEQYF
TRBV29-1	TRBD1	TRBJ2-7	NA	TGCAGCGTTGAAACGGGACAGAGTTACGAGCAGTACTTC	CSVETGQSYEQYF
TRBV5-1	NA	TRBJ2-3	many	TGCGCCAGCAGCTTGGGGGCGCGGCCCACAGATACGCAGTATTTT	CASSLGARPTDTQYF
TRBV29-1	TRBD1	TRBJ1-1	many	TGCAGCGTTGAACTAAGGACAGGGAGCCCTGAAGCTTTCTTT	CSVELRTGSPEAFF
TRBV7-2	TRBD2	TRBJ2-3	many	TGTGCCAGCAGCTTAGTGATGAGCGGGAGTGGTACAGATACGCAGTATTTT	CASSLVMSGSGTDTQYF
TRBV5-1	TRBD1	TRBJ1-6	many	TGCGCCAGCAGCTTGTGGGGACAGAATTCACCCCTCCACTTT	CASSLWGQNSPLHF
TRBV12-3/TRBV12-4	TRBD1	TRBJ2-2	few	TGTGCCAGTAAGGGGGCCACGAACACCGGGGAGCTGTTTTTT	CASKGATNTGELFF
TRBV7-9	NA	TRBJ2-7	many	TGTGCCAGCAGCTTAGAAGCCGAGCAGTACTTC	CASSLEAEQYF
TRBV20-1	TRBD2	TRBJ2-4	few	TGCAGTGCCCTTGGCGGGAGGGGGCGAGCCAAAAACATTCAGTACTTC	CSALGGRGRAKNIQYF
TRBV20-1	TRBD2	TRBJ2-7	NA	TGCAGTGCTCTAACTAGCGGGATATACGAGCAGTACTTC	CSALTSGIYEQYF
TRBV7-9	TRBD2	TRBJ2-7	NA	TGTGCCAGCATGCATCTCGGGACTAGCGGGAGAATACAGTACTTC	CASMHLGTSGRIQYF
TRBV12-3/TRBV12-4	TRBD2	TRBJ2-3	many	TGTGCCAGCAGTCTCGGACTAGCGGGAGATATGGATACGCAGTATTTT	CASSLGLAGDMDTQYF
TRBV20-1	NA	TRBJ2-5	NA	TGCAGTGCTAGAGATTCCGGGGCATCCGGGACCCAGTACTTC	CSARDSGASGTQYF
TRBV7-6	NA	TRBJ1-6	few	TGTGCCAGCAGCTTAGACAGGGATAATTCACCCCTCCACTTT	CASSLDRDNSPLHF
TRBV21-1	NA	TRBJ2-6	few	TGTGCCAGCAGCAACAACGGGGCGGATTATTCTGGGGCCAACGTCCTGACTTTC	CASSNNGADYSGANVLTF
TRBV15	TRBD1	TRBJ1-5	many	TGTGCCACTACGAGGGGGACAGGCCGAGATCAGCCCCAGCATTTT	CATTRGTGRDQPQHF
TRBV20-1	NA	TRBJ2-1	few	TGCAGTGCTAGCCTCTTTAGCTCCTACAATGAGCAGTTCTTC	CSASLFSSYNEQFF
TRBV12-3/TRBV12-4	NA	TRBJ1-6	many	TGTGCCAGCACCCGTTCCGGATCAAGTAATTCACCCCTCCACTTT	CASTRSGSSNSPLHF
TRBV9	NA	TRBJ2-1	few	TGTGCCAGCAGTCTCAAGGGGGGGACAGAGCAGTTCTTC	CASSLKGGTEQFF
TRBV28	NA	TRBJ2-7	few	TGTGCCAGCAGTGGAACCCTTGATGAGCAGTACTTC	CASSGTLDEQYF
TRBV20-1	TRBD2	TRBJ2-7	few	TGCAGTGCTAGATGGCTAGCGGGCTACGAGCAGTACTTC	CSARWLAGYEQYF
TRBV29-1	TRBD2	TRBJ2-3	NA	TGCAGCGTTGATAGGACTAGTATTTTGTCCACAGATACGCAGTATTTT	CSVDRTSILSTDTQYF
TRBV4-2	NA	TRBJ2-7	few	TGTGCCAGCAGCCCAGGCAGTCGTTACGAGCAGTACTTC	CASSPGSRYEQYF
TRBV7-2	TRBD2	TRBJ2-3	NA	TGTGCCAGCAGCTTAGGCGGGACTAGCGGGAGTCGGGATACGCAGTATTTT	CASSLGGTSGSRDTQYF
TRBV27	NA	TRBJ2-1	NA	TGTGCCAGCAGTTCCCCGGCTAGCGCAGTTGCTTACAATGAGCAGTTCTTC	CASSSPASAVAYNEQFF
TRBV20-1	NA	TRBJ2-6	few	TGCTGTGCTAGAGATCATATCGGGGGTACTGGGGCCAACGTCCTGACTTTC	CCARDHIGGTGANVLTF
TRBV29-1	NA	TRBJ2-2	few	TGCAGCGTTGGCCCGACTAGTTCCGGGGAGCTGTTTTTT	CSVGPTSSGELFF
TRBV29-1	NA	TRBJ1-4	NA	TGCAGCGTTGATGCGAATGCTTCTGGGGAAAAACTGTTTTTT	CSVDANASGEKLFF
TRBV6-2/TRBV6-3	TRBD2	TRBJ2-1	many	TGTGCCAGCAGACCCGGGACTAGCGGGAGGCTTAATCACAATGAGCAGTTCTTC	CASRPGTSGRLNHNEQFF
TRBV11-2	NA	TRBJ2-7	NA	TGTGCCAGCAGCTTAAAAAGGGACGAGCAGTACTTC	CASSLKRDEQYF
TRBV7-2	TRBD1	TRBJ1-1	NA	TGTGCCAGCAGCTTAGTTGGGGGGGACAGGGCTAACACTGAAGCTTTCTTT	CASSLVGGDRANTEAFF
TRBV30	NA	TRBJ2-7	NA	TGTGCCTGGAGGCGTGACAAGCGGTCCTACGAGCAGTACTTC	CAWRRDKRSYEQYF
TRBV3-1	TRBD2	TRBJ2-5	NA	TGTGCCAGCAGCCAGGCTAGCGGGAGAGAGACCCAGTACTTC	CASSQASGRETQYF
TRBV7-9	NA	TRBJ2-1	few	TGTGCCAGCAGCTTAGACGCAGCCTACAATGAGCAGTTCTTC	CASSLDAAYNEQFF
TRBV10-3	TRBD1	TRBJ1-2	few	TGTGCCATCAGTCCACAGGGGAGGAACTATGGCTACACCTTC	CAISPQGRNYGYTF
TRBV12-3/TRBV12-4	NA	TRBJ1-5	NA	TGTGCCAGCAGTTTATCCGGTAGTCAGCCCCAGCATTTT	CASSLSGSQPQHF
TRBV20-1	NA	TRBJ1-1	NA	TGCAGTGCTAGAGAGGACGGAGACACTGAAGCTTTCTTT	CSAREDGDTEAFF
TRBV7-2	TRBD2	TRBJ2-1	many	TGTGCCAGCAGCTTAGCCGGGAAAGCGGGAGGGCACAATGAGCAGTTCTTC	CASSLAGKAGGHNEQFF
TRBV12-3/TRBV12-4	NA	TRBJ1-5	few	TGTGCCAGCAGTTTCTTAAGGCAAGATCAGCCCCAGCATTTT	CASSFLRQDQPQHF
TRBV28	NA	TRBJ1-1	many	TGTGCCAGCAGACTCCTGTTTAGGGACACTGAAGCTTTCTTT	CASRLLFRDTEAFF
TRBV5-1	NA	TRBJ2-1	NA	TGCGCCAGCAGCTTGATGGGAGTGGCGTACAATGAGCAGTTCTTC	CASSLMGVAYNEQFF
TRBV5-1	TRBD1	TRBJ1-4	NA	TGCGCCAGCAGCTACGGACAGGACGGAGAAAAACTGTTTTTT	CASSYGQDGEKLFF
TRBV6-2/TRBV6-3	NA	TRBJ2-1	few	TGTGCCAGCAGTACTAGGTTGTTGGGTGGAGGAGACAATGAGCAGTTCTTC	CASSTRLLGGGDNEQFF
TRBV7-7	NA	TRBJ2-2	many	TGTGCTAGCAGCTTAGGGATAGATCGAACCGGGGAGCTGTTTTTT	CASSLGIDRTGELFF
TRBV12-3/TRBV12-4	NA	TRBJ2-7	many	TGTGCCAGCAGTATCTCCGGGACCCTGATCGAGCAGTACTTC	CASSISGTLIEQYF
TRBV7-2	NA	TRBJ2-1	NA	TGTGCCAGCAGCTCCCTCAATGATAGGCAAAATGAGCAGTTCTTC	CASSSLNDRQNEQFF
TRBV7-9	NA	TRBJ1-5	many	TGTGCCAGCAGCTTAGCGACCAATCAGCCCCAGCATTTT	CASSLATNQPQHF
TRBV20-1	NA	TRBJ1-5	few	TGCAGTGCTAGATCACGGTTGAGCAATCAGCCCCAGCATTTT	CSARSRLSNQPQHF